One sample yielded the 32 T cell receptor beta chains listed below, sequenced in a study of T cell responses to AZD1222 COVID-19 vaccine. Profiled with immunoSEQ multiplex PCR; TCRdb holds only in-frame clones, not every one. This sample has roughly 140,000 clones, with about 90% found just once. Sequences were derived from peripheral blood, sampled on day 0 of AZD1222 vaccination. The receptors come from an adult in good health.

The J gene is TRBJ2-5, the V gene TRBV5-1; the D is unclear. Germline-derived CDR1 and CDR2 are SGHRS and YFSETQ. Trimming removed 1 base at V and 5 bases at J, with 9 bases between. The CDR3 consists of 13 residues. In DNA form, the CDR3 reads TGCGCCAGCAGCTTGAGTGGGGTTGAGACCCAGTACTTC. Its translation: CASSLSGVETQYF. The whole variable domain, remainder taken from reference TRBV5-1 and TRBJ2-5, is KAGVTQTPRYLIKTRGQQVTLSCSPISGHRSVSWYQQTPGQGLQFLFEYFSETQRNKGNFPGRFSGRQFSNSRSEMNVSTLELGDSALYLCASSLSGVETQYFGPGTRLLVL.

This rearrangement joins TRBV11-3 to TRBJ2-1; D is unresolved. Trimming cost V 1 base and J 4 bases, with 14 bases left between them. CDR3 size: 16 residues. Germline V lookup: CDR1 SGHNT, CDR2 YENEEA. In DNA, the CDR3 is TGTGCCAGCAGCTTAGGTTTTAGGACGAAATACAATGAGCAGTTCTTC. This codes for CASSLGFRTKYNEQFF.

This chain joins TRBV30 and TRBJ2-2, with 8 bases matching TRBD2. V trimming: 2 bases; J trimming: 7 bases; junction bases outside the gene matches: 12. The CDR3 loop spans 16 amino acids. The germline CDR1 and CDR2 sequences are GTSNPN and SVGIG (reference sequence). CDR3 sequence reads: CAWSSLRGGSGGELFF. The CDR3 coding sequence is TGTGCCTGGAGTTCACTCCGGGGGGGTTCTGGCGGGGAGCTGTTTTTT.

The chain combines TRBV2 with TRBJ1-5; possibly TRBD1 for D (5 bases). Trimming removed 6 bases at V and 4 bases at J, with 7 bases between. Germline lookup yields CDR1 SNHLY and CDR2 FYNNEI. The CDR3 contains 12 residues. The CDR3 reads CASSRTNQPQHF. CDR3 bases: TGTGCCAGCAGCAGGACAAATCAGCCCCAGCATTTT.

The DNA of the CDR3 is TGCAGTGCTAGTGCGGCCCAACTAGCGGGCCTACCGGGCGAGCAGTACTTC. Amino acids: CSASAAQLAGLPGEQYF. The chain uses TRBV20-1 and TRBJ2-7; 9 nucleotides line up with TRBD2. The germline CDR1 and CDR2 sequences are DFQATT and SNEGSKA (reference sequence). The junction had 18 bases not matched to a gene; V was cut back by 3 bases and J by 6 bases. The CDR3 covers 17 residues.

The rearrangement links TRBV4-2 to TRBJ2-7; TRBD1 agrees at 8 bases. From germline, CDR1 is LGHNA and CDR2 YNFKEQ. V lost 5 bases, J lost 4 bases, and 10 bases stayed unmatched. CDR3 length equals 15 residues. The CDR3 sequence is CASSKIRGQGYEQYF. The CDR3 nucleotides read TGTGCCAGCAGCAAAATCAGGGGGCAAGGGTACGAGCAGTACTTC.

This CDR3 reads CASSLRYNEQFF. CDR3 DNA: TGCGCCAGCAGCTTGCGGTACAATGAGCAGTTCTTC. This chain uses TRBV5-1 with TRBJ2-1; D call uncertain. Trimming removed 1 base at V and 4 bases at J, with 3 bases between. This CDR3 has 12 residues. Per the germline V gene, CDR1 is SGHRS and CDR2 is YFSETQ. Based on the CDR3 plus reference TRBV5-1 and TRBJ2-1, the full variable domain is KAGVTQTPRYLIKTRGQQVTLSCSPISGHRSVSWYQQTPGQGLQFLFEYFSETQRNKGNFPGRFSGRQFSNSRSEMNVSTLELGDSALYLCASSLRYNEQFFGPGTRLTVL.

The chain joins TRBV2 to TRBJ2-7; tentatively, D is TRBD2 (5 bases). V was clipped by 6 bases and J by 1 base, with 13 bases between them. Germline assignment: CDR1 SNHLY and CDR2 FYNNEI. The CDR3 is 14 amino acids. The CDR3 is CASRSLAFSYEQYF. The DNA for the CDR3 is TGTGCCAGCAGGTCCCTAGCTTTTTCCTACGAGCAGTACTTC.

This clone was seen a few times. The V call is TRBV3-1 (or the pseudogene TRBV3-2), the J call TRBJ1-1, with a weak D call TRBD1 (6 bases). Trimming removed 5 bases at V and 1 base at J, with 14 bases between. The CDR3 is made up of 15 amino acids. Germline CDR1 LGHDT, CDR2 YNNKEL (reference sequence). The CDR3 is CASSLNGGQNTEAFF. CDR3 DNA: TGTGCCAGCAGCTTGAACGGGGGGCAGAACACTGAAGCTTTCTTT.

The V and J genes are TRBV30 and TRBJ2-7, with TRBD1 matching 9 bases. V shed 2 bases and J 3 bases; nucleotides not matched to a gene: 5. The germline gives CDR1 GTSNPN, CDR2 SVGIG (reference sequence). The CDR3 covers 14 residues. As DNA, the CDR3 is TGTGCCTGGAGTTGGACAGGGGACTTCTACGAGCAGTACTTC. This encodes CAWSWTGDFYEQYF. Using reference TRBV30 and TRBJ2-7 for the parts outside the CDR3, the full variable domain is SQTIHQWPATLVQPVGSPLSLECTVEGTSNPNLYWYRQAAGRGLQLLFYSVGIGQISSEVPQNLSASRPQDRQFILSSKKLLLSDSGFYLCAWSWTGDFYEQYFGPGTRLTVT.

The gene calls are TRBV9 and TRBJ2-7, with D possibly being TRBD2 (6 bases). This CDR3 region has 15 residues. The ends were cut back, 2 bases at V and 4 bases at J, with 16 bases in the middle. Germline V gives CDR1 SGDLS, CDR2 YYNGEE. The CDR3 sequence: CASSVSPAGPYEQYF. Here the CDR3 DNA reads TGTGCCAGCAGCGTCTCCCCCGCGGGACCGTACGAGCAGTACTTC. The full variable domain, rest sourced from reference TRBV9 and TRBJ2-7, is DSGVTQTPKHLITATGQRVTLRCSPRSGDLSVYWYQQSLDQGLQFLIQYYNGEERAKGNILERFSAQQFPDLHSELNLSSLELGDSALYFCASSVSPAGPYEQYFGPGTRLTVT.

This chain links TRBV21-1 with TRBJ2-2; the table's TRBD2 call for D was not verified on the DNA. TRBV21-1 is described as a pseudogene. The CDR3 covers 16 residues. The chain's CDR3 is CASSPRGGENTGELFF. CDR3 sequence (DNA): TGTGCCAGCAGCCCGAGGGGGGGAGAGAACACCGGGGAGCTGTTTTTT.

The chain combines TRBV27 with TRBJ2-7, with a possible D match to TRBD2 (7 bases). Trimming pared 3 bases from V and 4 bases from J, leaving 13 bases between. The CDR3 extends over 14 amino acids. Germline V gives CDR1 MNHEY, CDR2 SMNVEV (reference sequence). In DNA form, the CDR3 reads TGTGCCAGCAGTTTCGGAGGGGGGGGGTACGAGCAGTACTTC. Translated: CASSFGGGGYEQYF.

J is TRBJ2-1 and V is TRBV28, with 8 nucleotides matching TRBD1. This CDR3 is built from 15 residues. With 3 bases clipped from V and 6 bases from J, the junction kept 7 bases outside the gene matches. Germline-derived CDR1 and CDR2 are MDHEN and SYDVKM. The CDR3 DNA reads TGTGCCAGCAGTTTTACGGGACAGGAAATCAATGAGCAGTTCTTC. It is translated as CASSFTGQEINEQFF.

This clone was detected a few times. The chain links TRBV7-8 to TRBJ1-5, with 10 positions matching TRBD1. Germline V lookup: CDR1 SGHVS, CDR2 FQNEAQ. With V trimmed by 5 bases and J by 2 bases, 6 bases remained unmatched. The CDR3 runs 16 residues. The CDR3 nucleotides are TGTGCCAGCAGCCCGGATGGGACAGGGGGCAATCAGCCCCAGCATTTT. Translated: CASSPDGTGGNQPQHF.

This clone was counted a single time. The genes are TRBV2 and TRBJ2-1; TRBD1 might be the D (6 bases). Trimming pared 2 bases from V and 6 bases from J, leaving 11 bases between. Germline V gives CDR1 SNHLY, CDR2 FYNNEI. The CDR3 contains 14 residues. For the CDR3, the DNA is TGTGCCAGCAGTGAAAGCAGGGGACCCAATGAGCAGTTCTTC. Translated: CASSESRGPNEQFF.

This chain joins TRBV5-8 and TRBJ1-4; D not resolved. V was pared by 2 bases and J by 5 bases, with 10 bases between. CDR1 SGHTS and CDR2 YDEGEE come from the germline V gene. The CDR3 contains 14 residues. In nucleotides, the CDR3 is TGTGCCAGCAGCTTTAGACAAAAAAATGAAAAACTGTTTTTT. Protein: CASSFRQKNEKLFF.

This clone came up once. This sequence joins TRBV6-5 and TRBJ1-2; possibly TRBD1 for D (5 bases). Germline lookup yields CDR1 MNHEY and CDR2 SVGAGI. Trimming took off 5 bases at V and 3 bases at J, with 13 bases between the two ends. The CDR3 is made up of 14 amino acids. CDR3 nucleotides: TGTGCCAGCAGTAACTATGGGGCCGACTATGGCTACACCTTC. As protein: CASSNYGADYGYTF.

J is TRBJ2-4 and V is TRBV28; a weak D match, TRBD1 (7 bases). Trimming took off 5 bases at V and 4 bases at J, with 15 bases between the two ends. CDR3 length: 15 residues. Germline CDR1 and CDR2: MDHEN and SYDVKM. The CDR3 coding sequence is TGTGCCAGCAGTACCAACAGGGGACTTAAAAACATTCAGTACTTC. Residues: CASSTNRGLKNIQYF.

This clone was detected only a few times. This chain joins TRBV6-6 and TRBJ2-7; tentative D call: TRBD1 (6 bases). V dropped 5 bases and J dropped 3 bases, with 14 bases sitting between them. The CDR3 consists of 14 residues. Germline V gene data show CDR1 as MNHNY and CDR2 as SVGAGI (reference sequence). In DNA, the CDR3 is TGTGCCAGCAGTAGATACAGGGATTTCTACGAGCAGTACTTC. It yields the protein CASSRYRDFYEQYF.

This clone was seen a single time. The chain links TRBV18 to TRBJ2-1, with 9 positions matching TRBD2. CDR1 KGHSH and CDR2 LQKENI come from the germline V gene. J was trimmed by 5 bases and V by 6 bases; bases with no gene match: 11. This CDR3 has 16 amino acids. CDR3 DNA sequence: TGTGCCAGCTCCCAATTTAGCGGGAGAACCGACAATGAGCAGTTCTTC. Translating it yields CASSQFSGRTDNEQFF.

CDR3 sequence reads: CASSWRTGDSYEQYF. The DNA of the CDR3 is TGCGCCAGCAGCTGGAGGACAGGGGACTCCTACGAGCAGTACTTC. V gene TRBV5-1 combines with J gene TRBJ2-7; 9 nucleotides line up with TRBD1. J gave up 0 bases and V 3 bases, and 4 bases lay outside the gene matches. Germline values: CDR1 SGHRS, CDR2 YFSETQ. This CDR3 has 15 residues.

The V call is TRBV5-6, the J call TRBJ2-7; 11 nucleotides match TRBD1. This CDR3 region has 15 residues. The J segment lost 0 bases and the V segment lost 2 bases, leaving 1 base of the junction unmatched. The germline gives CDR1 SGHDT, CDR2 YYEEEE. This CDR3 is CASSFGQGASYEQYF. The CDR3 region has the DNA TGTGCCAGCAGCTTCGGACAGGGGGCCTCCTACGAGCAGTACTTC.

The V gene is TRBV19, the J gene TRBJ2-7, with 7 bases identical to TRBD2. The CDR3 length is 13 residues. CDR1 and CDR2 from the germline V gene are LNHDA and SQIVND (reference sequence). The V and J ends lost 9 bases and 3 bases, in that order; junction bases with no gene match: 8. The CDR3 here is CASAWGGNYEQYF. The CDR3 DNA reads as TGTGCCAGCGCCTGGGGGGGGAACTACGAGCAGTACTTC.

This rearrangement joins TRBV6-5 to TRBJ1-1; the match to TRBD1 covers 7 bases. The CDR3 runs to 15 residues. The V and J ends lost 2 bases and 6 bases, in that order; junction bases with no gene match: 9. Germline CDR1 is MNHEY and CDR2 is SVGAGI. The CDR3 DNA sequence: TGTGCCAGCAGTTACGAGGGGGCGAGGCGGGCTGAAGCTTTCTTT. Translation: CASSYEGARRAEAFF.

This clone was picked up a small number of times. The gene calls are TRBV24-1 and TRBJ2-1; TRBD2 aligns across 8 bases. Germline V gives CDR1 KGHDR, CDR2 SFDVKD. The CDR3 is 14 residues long. V was pared by 5 bases and J by 1 base, with 0 bases of the junction left unmatched. The CDR3 is CATSAGGSYNEQFF. DNA for the CDR3: TGTGCCACCAGTGCGGGAGGGTCCTACAATGAGCAGTTCTTC.

The CDR3 spells CASSSTGDLYNSPLHF. The CDR3 DNA reads TGTGCCAGCAGTTCCACAGGGGATCTCTATAATTCACCCCTCCACTTT. The chain has TRBV27 and TRBJ1-6; TRBD1 agrees at 7 bases. Unmatched junction bases numbered 6, after V lost 4 bases and J lost 3 bases. The CDR3 length is 16 residues. CDR1 and CDR2 from the germline V gene are MNHEY and SMNVEV (reference sequence).

Comments on this clone: Other DNA sequences within the sample encode an identical CDR3. The chain is built from TRBV5-6 and TRBJ1-6; unclear D gene. Deletions cut 0 bases from V and 4 bases from J, with 5 bases between. The V gene's germline CDR1 is SGHDT and CDR2 YYEEEE. The length of the CDR3 is 14 residues. The DNA for the CDR3 is TGTGCCAGCAGCTTGGCTGGATATAATTCACCCCTCCACTTT. It specifies CASSLAGYNSPLHF.

This clone was counted once. In nucleotides, the CDR3 is TGTGCCAGCAGTCAACGCGGGGGCTTGGACATTCAGTACTTC. Translation gives CASSQRGGLDIQYF. The rearrangement joins TRBV27 to TRBJ2-4; perhaps TRBD2 as D (7 bases). V gave up 5 bases and J gave up 8 bases, with 16 bases separating them. Germline V gene data show CDR1 as MNHEY and CDR2 as SMNVEV (reference sequence). The CDR3 consists of 14 residues.

The CDR3 spells CASSEALEDGYTF. CDR3 nucleotide sequence: TGTGCCAGCAGTGAAGCGCTAGAGGATGGCTACACCTTC. This chain uses TRBV2 with TRBJ1-2; no reliable D call. Deletions cut 0 bases from V and 6 bases from J, with 8 bases between. In germline, CDR1 is SNHLY, CDR2 FYNNEI. The CDR3 is 13 amino acids.

The rearrangement links TRBV7-2 to TRBJ2-1; TRBD2 agrees at 9 bases. Germline values: CDR1 SGHTA, CDR2 FQGNSA. The CDR3 extends over 17 amino acids. With V trimmed by 1 base and J by 4 bases, 8 bases remained unmatched. CDR3 nucleotides: TGTGCCAGCAGCTTAGTGGCTAGCGGGATCCTGTACAATGAGCAGTTCTTC. Its protein is CASSLVASGILYNEQFF. The whole variable domain, filled in from reference TRBV7-2 and TRBJ2-1, reads GAGVSQSPSNKVTEKGKDVELRCDPISGHTALYWYRQSLGQGLEFLIYFQGNSAPDKSGLPSDRFSAERTGGSVSTLTIQRTQQEDSAVYLCASSLVASGILYNEQFFGPGTRLTVL.

This sequence joins TRBV27 and TRBJ2-7, with D possibly matching TRBD2 (6 bases). With 2 bases removed from V and 3 bases from J, the gap between germline ends came to 14 bases. The CDR3 extends over 15 amino acids. Germline CDR1 reads MNHEY; CDR2 reads SMNVEV (reference sequence). The CDR3 sequence: CASSLVGGGNYEQYF. CDR3 in DNA: TGTGCCAGCAGTTTAGTAGGCGGAGGGAACTACGAGCAGTACTTC.